The 11 T cell receptor beta chains reported below all come from one sample, sequenced in a study of blood T cell repertoires in COVID-19. Assay used: immunoSEQ multiplex PCR; TCRdb lists only in-frame clones, some missing. This sample carries 55,000 to 80,000 clones, 70% to 85% of them seen once, and the ten largest clones take roughly 22%. Sequences were obtained from peripheral blood. These TCRs come from a woman older than 75 with active or convalescent COVID-19.

This clone was seen a few times. The rearrangement links TRBV5-1 to TRBJ2-1, with D possibly TRBD2 on 6 matching bases. Germline CDR1 and CDR2: SGHRS and YFSETQ. The CDR3 loop spans 14 amino acids. V lost 2 bases, J lost 8 bases, and 14 bases lay in between. CDR3 amino acids: CASSFLGLADEQFF. The CDR3 coding sequence is TGCGCCAGCAGCTTTTTGGGACTCGCGGATGAGCAGTTCTTC.

The genes are TRBV11-2 and TRBJ2-2, with 7 bases identical to TRBD1. Germline V gives CDR1 SGHAT, CDR2 FQNNGV. CDR3 length equals 15 residues. Losses at the gene ends were 5 bases for V and 8 bases for J; bases not matched to a gene: 11. CDR3 region: CASSLRAGGSGELFF. As DNA, the CDR3 is TGTGCCAGCAGCCTAAGGGCAGGGGGAAGTGGGGAGCTGTTTTTT.

This clone was observed a single time. The chain carries TRBV5-6 and TRBJ2-2; 10 nucleotides agree with TRBD1. The CDR3 sequence is 15 residues long. The J segment lost 7 bases and the V segment lost 2 bases, leaving 5 bases of the junction unmatched. Germline assignment: CDR1 SGHDT and CDR2 YYEEEE. CDR3 residues: CASSFGTGDIGELFF. CDR3 bases: TGTGCCAGCAGCTTTGGGACAGGGGACATCGGGGAGCTGTTTTTT.

The chain combines TRBV11-3 with TRBJ2-7; D ambiguous. The length of the CDR3 is 12 residues. Germline V CDR1 and CDR2: SGHNT, YENEEA. V was cut by 3 bases and J by 2 bases, with 5 bases left in between. CDR3 in amino acids: CASSFWPYEQYF. The CDR3 DNA reads TGTGCCAGCAGCTTTTGGCCCTACGAGCAGTACTTC.

The chain uses TRBV12-3 or TRBV12-4 and TRBJ1-2; tentatively, D is TRBD1 (6 bases). This CDR3 spans 13 amino acids. Trimming pared 6 bases from V and 5 bases from J, leaving 13 bases between. The CDR3 here is CASSPMGAYGYTF. The CDR3 nucleotides are TGTGCCAGCAGCCCAATGGGGGCATATGGCTACACCTTC.

The chain couples TRBV18 to TRBJ1-2; 9 bases agree with TRBD1. This CDR3 comprises 15 residues. Germline loops: CDR1 KGHSH, CDR2 LQKENI. J gave up 2 bases and V 2 bases, and 3 bases lay outside the gene matches. CDR3 protein: CASSPKGQGNYGYTF. The CDR3 DNA follows: TGTGCCAGCTCACCAAAGGGACAGGGAAACTATGGCTACACCTTC.

The gene calls are TRBV5-6 and TRBJ2-6, with D unclear. V was trimmed by 9 bases and J by 0 bases, leaving 10 bases between them. The CDR3 contains 14 residues. Per the germline V gene, CDR1 is SGHDT and CDR2 is YYEEEE. The CDR3 sequence: CATTAVSGANVLTF. CDR3 nucleotide sequence: TGTGCCACCACGGCGGTCTCTGGGGCCAACGTCCTGACTTTC.

This CDR3 is CASSYSSQGGNSPLHF. CDR3 nucleotides: TGTGCCAGCAGTTACTCGAGCCAGGGAGGGAATTCACCCCTCCACTTT. This chain joins TRBV6-5 and TRBJ1-6; D is possibly TRBD1 (5 bases). The V gene lost 0 bases and the J gene lost 7 bases, with 13 bases spanning the gap. The CDR3 totals 16 residues. Germline-derived CDR1 and CDR2 are MNHEY and SVGAGI.

CDR3 sequence: CASSDMRDGYTF. The CDR3 coding sequence is TGTGCCAGCAGTGATATGAGGGATGGCTACACCTTC. V is TRBV6-1 and J is TRBJ1-2; D is uncertain. The CDR3 has 12 amino acids. CDR1 and CDR2 from the germline V gene are MNHNS and SASEGT. Trimming shortened V by 3 bases and J by 6 bases, and 8 bases separated the two germline ends.

This chain joins TRBV24-1 and TRBJ2-1; 11 bases are a match to TRBD2. The CDR3 is 15 residues long. Germline V lookup: CDR1 KGHDR, CDR2 SFDVKD. V was clipped by 2 bases and J by 5 bases; unmatched bases: 1. The CDR3 sequence: CATSDSSGGNNEQFF. DNA for the CDR3: TGTGCCACCAGTGATTCTAGCGGGGGGAACAATGAGCAGTTCTTC.

This sequence joins TRBV7-9 and TRBJ1-4, with 9 positions matching TRBD1. The V gene end was trimmed by 5 bases and the J gene end by 5 bases; junction bases not matched to a gene: 3. Germline CDR1 is SEHNR and CDR2 is FQNEAQ (reference sequence). The CDR3 contains 14 residues. CDR3 DNA: TGTGCCAGCAGCCCGACAGGGGGGAATGAAAAACTGTTTTTT. Protein: CASSPTGGNEKLFF.